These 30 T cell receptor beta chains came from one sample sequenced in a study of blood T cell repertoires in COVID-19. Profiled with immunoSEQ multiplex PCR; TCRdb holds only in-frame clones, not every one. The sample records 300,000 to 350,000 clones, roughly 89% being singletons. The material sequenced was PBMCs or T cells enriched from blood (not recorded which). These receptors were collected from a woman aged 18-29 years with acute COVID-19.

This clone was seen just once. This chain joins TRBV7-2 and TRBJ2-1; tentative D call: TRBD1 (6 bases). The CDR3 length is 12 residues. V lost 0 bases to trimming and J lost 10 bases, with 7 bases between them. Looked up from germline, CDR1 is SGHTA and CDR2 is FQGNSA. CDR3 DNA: TGTGCCAGCAGCTTAGCAGACAGGGAGCAGTTCTTC. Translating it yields CASSLADREQFF.

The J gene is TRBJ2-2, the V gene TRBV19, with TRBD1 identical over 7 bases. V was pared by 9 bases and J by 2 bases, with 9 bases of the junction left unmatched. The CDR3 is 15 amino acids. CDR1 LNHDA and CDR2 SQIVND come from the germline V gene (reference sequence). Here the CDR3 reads CASRQGRTNTGELFF. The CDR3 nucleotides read TGTGCCAGCAGACAGGGCAGGACAAACACCGGGGAGCTGTTTTTT. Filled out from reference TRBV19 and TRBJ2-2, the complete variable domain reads DGGITQSPKYLFRKEGQNVTLSCEQNLNHDAMYWYRQDPGQGLRLIYYSQIVNDFQKGDIAEGYSVSREKKESFPLTVTSAQKNPTAFYLCASRQGRTNTGELFFGEGSRLTVL.

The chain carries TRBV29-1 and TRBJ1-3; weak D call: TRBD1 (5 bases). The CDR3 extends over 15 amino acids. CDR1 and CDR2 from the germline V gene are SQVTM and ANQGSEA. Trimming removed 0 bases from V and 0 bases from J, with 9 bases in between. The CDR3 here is CSVEDNRNSGNTIYF. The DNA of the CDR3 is TGCAGCGTTGAAGATAACAGGAACTCTGGAAACACCATATATTTT.

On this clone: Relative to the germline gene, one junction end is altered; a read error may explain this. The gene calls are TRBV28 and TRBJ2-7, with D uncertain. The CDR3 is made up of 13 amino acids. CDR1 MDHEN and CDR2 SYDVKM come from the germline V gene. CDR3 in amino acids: CASSPSKMRTVVF. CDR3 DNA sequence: TGTGCCAGCAGTCCCTCGAAAATGCGTACGGTGGTCTTC.

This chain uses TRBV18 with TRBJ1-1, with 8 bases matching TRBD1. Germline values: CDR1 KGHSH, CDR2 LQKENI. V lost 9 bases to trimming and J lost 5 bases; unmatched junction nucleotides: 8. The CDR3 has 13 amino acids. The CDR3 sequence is CASLQGVQTEAFF. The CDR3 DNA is TGTGCCAGTTTACAGGGGGTTCAAACTGAAGCTTTCTTT.

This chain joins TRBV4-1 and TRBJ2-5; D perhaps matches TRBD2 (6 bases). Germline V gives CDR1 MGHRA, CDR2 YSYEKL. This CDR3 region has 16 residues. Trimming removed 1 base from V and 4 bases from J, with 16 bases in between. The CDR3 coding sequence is TGCGCCAGCAGCCAAGGGGATTTCGGGGGTATAGAGACCCAGTACTTC. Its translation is CASSQGDFGGIETQYF.

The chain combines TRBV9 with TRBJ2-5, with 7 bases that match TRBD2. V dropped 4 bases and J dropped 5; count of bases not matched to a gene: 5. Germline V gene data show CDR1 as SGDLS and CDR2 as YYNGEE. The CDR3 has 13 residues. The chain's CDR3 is CASSPTSYETQYF. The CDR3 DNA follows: TGTGCCAGCAGCCCGACTAGCTATGAGACCCAGTACTTC.

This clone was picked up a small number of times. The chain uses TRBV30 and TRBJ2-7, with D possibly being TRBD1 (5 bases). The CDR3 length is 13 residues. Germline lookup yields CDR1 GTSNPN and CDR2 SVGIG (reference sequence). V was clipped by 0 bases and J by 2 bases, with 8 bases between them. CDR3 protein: CAWSVSGTYEQYF. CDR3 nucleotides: TGTGCCTGGAGTGTATCAGGGACCTACGAGCAGTACTTC.

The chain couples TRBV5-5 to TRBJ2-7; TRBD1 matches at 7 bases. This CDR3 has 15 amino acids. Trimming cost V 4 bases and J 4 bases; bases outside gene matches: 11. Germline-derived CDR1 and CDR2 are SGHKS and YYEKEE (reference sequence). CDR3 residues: CASSETGVGDYEQYF. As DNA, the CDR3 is TGTGCCAGCAGCGAAACAGGGGTAGGGGATTACGAGCAGTACTTC.

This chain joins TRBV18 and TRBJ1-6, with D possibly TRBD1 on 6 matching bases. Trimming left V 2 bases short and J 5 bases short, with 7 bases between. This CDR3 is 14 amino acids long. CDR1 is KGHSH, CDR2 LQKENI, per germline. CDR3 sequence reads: CASSPRDNNSPLHF. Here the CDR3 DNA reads TGTGCCAGCTCACCAAGGGACAATAATTCACCCCTCCACTTT.

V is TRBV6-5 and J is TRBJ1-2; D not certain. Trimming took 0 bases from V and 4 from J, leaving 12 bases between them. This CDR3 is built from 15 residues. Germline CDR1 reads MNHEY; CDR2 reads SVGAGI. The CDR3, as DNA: TGTGCCAGCAGTTACTCAACAGTGAGTGCCTATGGCTACACCTTC. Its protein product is CASSYSTVSAYGYTF.

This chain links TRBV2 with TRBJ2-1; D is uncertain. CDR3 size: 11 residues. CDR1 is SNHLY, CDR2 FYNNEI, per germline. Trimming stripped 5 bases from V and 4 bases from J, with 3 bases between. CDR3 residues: CASSLYNEQFF. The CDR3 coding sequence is TGTGCCAGCAGTCTGTACAATGAGCAGTTCTTC.

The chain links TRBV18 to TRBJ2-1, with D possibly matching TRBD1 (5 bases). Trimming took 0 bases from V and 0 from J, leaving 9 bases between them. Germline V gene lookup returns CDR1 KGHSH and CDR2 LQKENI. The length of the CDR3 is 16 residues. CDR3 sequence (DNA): TGTGCCAGCTCACCACCGGGGCAGAGCTCCTACAATGAGCAGTTCTTC. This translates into CASSPPGQSSYNEQFF.

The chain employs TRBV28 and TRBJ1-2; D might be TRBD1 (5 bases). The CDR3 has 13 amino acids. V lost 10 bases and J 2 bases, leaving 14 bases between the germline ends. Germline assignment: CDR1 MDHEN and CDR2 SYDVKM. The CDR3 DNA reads TGTGCCACCTTTACAGGAACCAACTATGGCTACACCTTC. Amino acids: CATFTGTNYGYTF.

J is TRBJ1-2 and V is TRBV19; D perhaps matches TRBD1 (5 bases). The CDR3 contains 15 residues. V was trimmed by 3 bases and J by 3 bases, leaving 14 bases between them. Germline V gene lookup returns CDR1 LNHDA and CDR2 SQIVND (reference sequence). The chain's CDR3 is CASSIHRTADYGYTF. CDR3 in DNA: TGTGCCAGTAGTATTCACAGGACGGCGGACTATGGCTACACCTTC.

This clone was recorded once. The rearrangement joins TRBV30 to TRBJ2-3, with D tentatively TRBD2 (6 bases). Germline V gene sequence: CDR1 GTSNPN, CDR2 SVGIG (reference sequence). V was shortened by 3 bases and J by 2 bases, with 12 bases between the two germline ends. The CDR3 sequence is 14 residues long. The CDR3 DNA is TGTGCCTGGAGCGCTGGACTACCCACAGATACGCAGTATTTT. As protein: CAWSAGLPTDTQYF.

The CDR3 bases are TGTGCCAGCTCACCACGACGGGACAGCTTTTCACCCCTCCACTTT. Translated: CASSPRRDSFSPLHF. V and J are TRBV18 and TRBJ1-6, with 7 nucleotides matching TRBD1. The CDR3 consists of 15 residues. V shed 1 base, J shed 9 bases, and the junction held 6 bases outside the gene matches. CDR1 and CDR2 from the germline V gene are KGHSH and LQKENI.

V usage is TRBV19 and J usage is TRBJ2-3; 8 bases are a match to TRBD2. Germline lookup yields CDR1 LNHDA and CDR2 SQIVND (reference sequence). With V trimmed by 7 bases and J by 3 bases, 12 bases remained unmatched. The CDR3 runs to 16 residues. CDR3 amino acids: CASNGRAGVETDTQYF. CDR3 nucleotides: TGTGCCAGTAATGGAAGAGCGGGAGTGGAAACAGATACGCAGTATTTT. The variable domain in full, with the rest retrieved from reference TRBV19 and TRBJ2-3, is DGGITQSPKYLFRKEGQNVTLSCEQNLNHDAMYWYRQDPGQGLRLIYYSQIVNDFQKGDIAEGYSVSREKKESFPLTVTSAQKNPTAFYLCASNGRAGVETDTQYFGPGTRLTVL.

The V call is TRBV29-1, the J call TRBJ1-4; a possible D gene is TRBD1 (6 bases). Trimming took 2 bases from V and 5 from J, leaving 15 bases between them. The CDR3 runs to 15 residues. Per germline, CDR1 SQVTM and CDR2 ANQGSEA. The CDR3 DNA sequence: TGCAGCGTTGAACTGGCCGACAGGTACAATGAAAAACTGTTTTTT. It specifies CSVELADRYNEKLFF.

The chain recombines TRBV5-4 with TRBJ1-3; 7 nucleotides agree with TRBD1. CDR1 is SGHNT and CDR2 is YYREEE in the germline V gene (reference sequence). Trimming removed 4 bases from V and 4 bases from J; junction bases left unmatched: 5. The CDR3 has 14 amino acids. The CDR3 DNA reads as TGTGCCAGCAGCAGACAGGGTGACGGAAACACCATATATTTT. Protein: CASSRQGDGNTIYF.

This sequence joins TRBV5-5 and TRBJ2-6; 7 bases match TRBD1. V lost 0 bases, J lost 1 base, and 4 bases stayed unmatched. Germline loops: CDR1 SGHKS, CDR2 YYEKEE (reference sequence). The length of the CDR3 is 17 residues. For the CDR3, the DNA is TGTGCCAGCAGCTTGGGACAGGGTTATTCTGGGGCCAACGTCCTGACTTTC. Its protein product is CASSLGQGYSGANVLTF.

The chain's CDR3 is CASSRTLGSSGNTIYF. The CDR3 DNA is TGTGCCAGTAGTAGGACACTTGGAAGCTCTGGAAACACCATATATTTT. V and J are TRBV19 and TRBJ1-3, with D possibly being TRBD1 (5 bases). Germline V gene sequence: CDR1 LNHDA, CDR2 SQIVND (reference sequence). The CDR3 runs 16 residues. Between the trimmed V and J ends, which lost 4 bases and 0 bases, there was a span of 13 bases.

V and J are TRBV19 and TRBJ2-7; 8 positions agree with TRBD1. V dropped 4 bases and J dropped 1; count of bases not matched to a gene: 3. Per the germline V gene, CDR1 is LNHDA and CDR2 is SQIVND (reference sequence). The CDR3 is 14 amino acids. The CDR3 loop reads CASSTGQGSYEQYF. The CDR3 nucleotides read TGTGCCAGTAGTACTGGACAGGGATCCTACGAGCAGTACTTC. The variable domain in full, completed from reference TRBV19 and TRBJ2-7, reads DGGITQSPKYLFRKEGQNVTLSCEQNLNHDAMYWYRQDPGQGLRLIYYSQIVNDFQKGDIAEGYSVSREKKESFPLTVTSAQKNPTAFYLCASSTGQGSYEQYFGPGTRLTVT.

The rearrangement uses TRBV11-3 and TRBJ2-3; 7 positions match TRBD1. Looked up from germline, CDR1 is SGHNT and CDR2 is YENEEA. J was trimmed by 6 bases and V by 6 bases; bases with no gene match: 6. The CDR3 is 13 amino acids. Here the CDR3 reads CASSSQGDDTQYF. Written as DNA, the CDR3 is TGTGCCAGCAGTTCCCAGGGGGATGATACGCAGTATTTT.

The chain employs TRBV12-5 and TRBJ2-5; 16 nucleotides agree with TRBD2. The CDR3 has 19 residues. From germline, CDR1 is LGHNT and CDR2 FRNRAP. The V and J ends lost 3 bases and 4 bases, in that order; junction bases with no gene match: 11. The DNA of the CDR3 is TGTGCTAGTGGTTTAGACGGGGGACTAGCGGGAGGGCCAGCAGAGACCCAGTACTTC. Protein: CASGLDGGLAGGPAETQYF. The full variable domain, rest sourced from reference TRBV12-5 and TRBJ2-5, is DARVTQTPRHKVTEMGQEVTMRCQPILGHNTVFWYRQTMMQGLELLAYFRNRAPLDDSGMPKDRFSAEMPDATLATLKIQPSEPRDSAVYFCASGLDGGLAGGPAETQYFGPGTRLLVL.

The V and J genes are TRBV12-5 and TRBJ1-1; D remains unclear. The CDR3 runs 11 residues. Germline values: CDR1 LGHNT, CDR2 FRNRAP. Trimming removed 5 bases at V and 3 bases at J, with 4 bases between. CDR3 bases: TGTGCTAGTGGTCTTGACACTGAAGCTTTCTTT. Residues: CASGLDTEAFF.

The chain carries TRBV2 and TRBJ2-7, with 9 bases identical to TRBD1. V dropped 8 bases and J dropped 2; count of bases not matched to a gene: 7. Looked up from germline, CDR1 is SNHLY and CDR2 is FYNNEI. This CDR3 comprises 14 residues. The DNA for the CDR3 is TGTGCCAGCGACATAGGGACAGGGACCTACGAGCAGTACTTC. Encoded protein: CASDIGTGTYEQYF.

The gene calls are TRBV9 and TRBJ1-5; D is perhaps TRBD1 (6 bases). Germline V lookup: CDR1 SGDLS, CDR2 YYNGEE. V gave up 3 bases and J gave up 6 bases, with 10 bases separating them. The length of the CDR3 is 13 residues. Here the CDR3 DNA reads TGTGCCAGCAGCGCAGGGGCTGGTCAGCCCCAGCATTTT. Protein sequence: CASSAGAGQPQHF.

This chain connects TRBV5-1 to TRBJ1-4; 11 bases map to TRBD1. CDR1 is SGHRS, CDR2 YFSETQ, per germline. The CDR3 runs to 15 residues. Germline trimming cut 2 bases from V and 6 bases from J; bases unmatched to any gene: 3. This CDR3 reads CASSFGDRGYEKLFF. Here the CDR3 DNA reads TGCGCCAGCAGCTTCGGGGACAGGGGGTATGAAAAACTGTTTTTT.

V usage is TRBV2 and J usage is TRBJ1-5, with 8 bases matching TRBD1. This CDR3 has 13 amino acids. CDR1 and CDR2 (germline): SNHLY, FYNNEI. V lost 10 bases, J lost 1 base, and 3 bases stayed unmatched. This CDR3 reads CATGQGSNQPQHF. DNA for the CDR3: TGTGCCACCGGACAGGGAAGCAATCAGCCCCAGCATTTT.